These T cell receptor beta chains were read from a single sample in a study of T cells in localized non-small cell lung cancer. Data came from immunoSEQ multiplex PCR; TCRdb stores just in-frame clones and leaves some out. Here the sample spans about 40,000 clones, around nine tenths being singletons. The sequenced sample was peripheral blood, obtained before any cancer treatment. These receptor sequences come from a woman between 35 and 75 years old with stage I lung adenocarcinoma. Both conserved end residues are part of each CDR3. A D gene is named only where the DNA matches it firmly. Size is omitted from some rows. Given values are once, few, many or a class for expanded clones.

abundance	j_gene	d_gene	v_gene	CDR3nt	CDR3aa
-	TRBJ1-1	-	TRBV7-8	TGTGCCAGCAGCCCCGTGAGGGCTAAGCCCTACACTGAAGCTTTCTTT	CASSPVRAKPYTEAFF
-	TRBJ2-7	-	TRBV15	TGTGCCACCAGCAGAGAACGGGACTTGCCGGAGCAGTACTTC	CATSRERDLPEQYF
-	TRBJ2-1	-	TRBV7-2	TGTGCCAGCAGCTTAGTGGGCGGGACAAACAATGAGCAGTTCTTC	CASSLVGGTNNEQFF
-	TRBJ2-6	-	TRBV5-1	TGCGCCAGCAACCCGAGGGGGGCTGGGGCCAACGTCCTGACTTTC	CASNPRGAGANVLTF
once	TRBJ2-1	-	TRBV27	TGTGCCAGCAGAGAATCTGGGGGTAACTCCTACAATGAGCAGTTCTTC	CASRESGGNSYNEQFF
-	TRBJ2-5	-	TRBV9	TGTGCCAGCAGCGTAGGATCGGTCGAAGAGACCCAGTACTTC	CASSVGSVEETQYF
-	TRBJ2-3	-	TRBV4-1	TGCGCCAGCAGCCGCGAAGGTGGGAGCACAGATACGCAGTATTTT	CASSREGGSTDTQYF
-	TRBJ1-1	-	TRBV4-1	TGCGCCAGCAGCCAAAACTACGAGGACACTGAAGCTTTCTTT	CASSQNYEDTEAFF
-	TRBJ2-2	-	TRBV27	TGTGCCAGCAGTTTATCAGAACCGAGGGCGGGGGAGCTGTTTTTT	CASSLSEPRAGELFF
-	TRBJ2-7	TRBD2	TRBV27	TGTGCCAGCAGTTTATCGTGGCTAGCGGGAGGGCCCAGGTACGAGCAGTACTTC	CASSLSWLAGGPRYEQYF
-	TRBJ1-5	-	TRBV6-1	TGTGCCAGCAACGTACAGGCTGGTGACAATCAGCCCCAGCATTTT	CASNVQAGDNQPQHF